The entry that follows covers one T cell receptor beta chain sequence. Its antigen is not identified. This sample stems from a study of T cell repertoires in cytomegalovirus infection. TCRdb itself ran the reads through MiXCR, one entry per CDR3 protein. Of hundreds of thousands of distinct CDR3 sequences listed, around a third are singletons. The sequence was obtained from a human donor in good health (CMV status not recorded). Some clones in this sample may be carry-over from other donors' samples. Here the sequenced sample was cultured PBMCs, taken from culture after CMV antigen stimulation.

CDR3 sequence reads: CASSPERGTGELFF. CDR3 DNA: TGTGCCAGCTCACCAGAGCGGGGCACCGGGGAGCTGTTTTTT. The J gene is TRBJ2-2, the V gene TRBV18, with 7 bases lining up with TRBD2. Germline CDR1 KGHSH, CDR2 LQKENI. V was clipped by 2 bases and J by 4 bases; unmatched bases: 1. The CDR3 has 14 residues.